This passage covers 24 T cell receptor beta chains from one sample sequenced in a study of T cell responses to AZD1222 COVID-19 vaccine. Generated by immunoSEQ multiplex PCR, the TCRdb table keeps only in-frame clones and is missing some. The sample contains approximately 200,000 clones, 85% to 90% of which appear only once. Specimen: peripheral blood, collected on day 0 of MenACWY control vaccination. These receptors all stem from an adult in good health.

The rearrangement uses TRBV19 and TRBJ1-2; the match to TRBD1 covers 9 bases. The V and J ends lost 7 bases and 2 bases, in that order; junction bases with no gene match: 5. The CDR3 spans 14 residues. Germline CDR1 is LNHDA and CDR2 is SQIVND (reference sequence). CDR3 DNA: TGTGCCAGTAACCGACAGGGGGTGAACTATGGCTACACCTTC. It codes for CASNRQGVNYGYTF.

This sequence joins TRBV9 and TRBJ1-2; no clear D. Per germline, CDR1 SGDLS and CDR2 YYNGEE. V was trimmed by 4 bases and J by 2 bases, leaving 12 bases between them. The CDR3 contains 14 residues. Here the CDR3 DNA reads TGTGCCAGCAGCTATAGCGAGGGAAACTATGGCTACACCTTC. Its translation: CASSYSEGNYGYTF. The full variable domain, completed using reference TRBV9 and TRBJ1-2, is DSGVTQTPKHLITATGQRVTLRCSPRSGDLSVYWYQQSLDQGLQFLIQYYNGEERAKGNILERFSAQQFPDLHSELNLSSLELGDSALYFCASSYSEGNYGYTFGSGTRLTVV.

This chain connects TRBV6-5 to TRBJ1-1; D is unresolved. V was clipped by 2 bases and J by 1 base, with 14 bases between them. The CDR3 is 16 residues long. The V gene's germline CDR1 is MNHEY and CDR2 SVGAGI. The CDR3, as DNA: TGTGCCAGCAGTTACATCGATGTGATTGGGAACACTGAAGCTTTCTTT. Protein product: CASSYIDVIGNTEAFF.

This clone was counted a single time. V is TRBV28 and J is TRBJ1-1; D gene ambiguous. The length of the CDR3 is 13 residues. CDR1 and CDR2 (germline): MDHEN, SYDVKM. The ends were cut back, 2 bases at V and 4 bases at J, with 8 bases in the middle. The CDR3 coding sequence is TGTGCCAGCAGTTTAGGGAGGCCCACTGAAGCTTTCTTT. Amino acid sequence: CASSLGRPTEAFF.

The rearrangement links TRBV7-2 to TRBJ1-1; D remains ambiguous. The V gene lost 1 base and the J gene lost 4 bases, with 10 bases spanning the gap. From germline, CDR1 is SGHTA and CDR2 FQGNSA. The CDR3 length is 14 residues. The CDR3 DNA reads as TGTGCCAGCAGCTTAGGACCCCTCGGCACTGAAGCTTTCTTT. As protein: CASSLGPLGTEAFF.

This rearrangement joins TRBV5-6 to TRBJ1-3; 7 bases line up with TRBD1. CDR1 is SGHDT and CDR2 is YYEEEE in the germline V gene. After removal of 4 bases from V and 8 bases from J, the junction contained 6 bases not matched to a gene. This CDR3 comprises 13 residues. CDR3 nucleotide sequence: TGTGCCAGCAGCGAGGACAGGCGGGACACCATATATTTT. It encodes CASSEDRRDTIYF.

This clone came up a few times. This sequence joins TRBV5-1 and TRBJ1-6, with a possible D match to TRBD1 (5 bases). This CDR3 is 14 amino acids long. In germline, CDR1 is SGHRS, CDR2 YFSETQ. The ends were cut back, 2 bases at V and 7 bases at J, with 10 bases in the middle. The CDR3 loop reads CASSLDSSNSPLHF. CDR3 bases: TGCGCCAGCAGCTTAGACAGTTCAAATTCACCCCTCCACTTT.

The chain employs TRBV4-1 and TRBJ2-7; the match to TRBD2 covers 8 bases. Trimming removed 0 bases from V and 1 base from J; junction bases left unmatched: 5. The CDR3 has 16 amino acids. From germline, CDR1 is MGHRA and CDR2 YSYEKL. Written as DNA, the CDR3 is TGCGCCAGCAGCCAAGATAGGGGACTAGAGTCCTACGAGCAGTACTTC. It yields the protein CASSQDRGLESYEQYF.

This clone occurred once. J is TRBJ2-7 and V is TRBV7-9; possible D gene TRBD2, 5 bases. Per germline, CDR1 SEHNR and CDR2 FQNEAQ (reference sequence). The V end was cut by 5 bases, the J end by 7 bases, with 15 bases between. The CDR3 length is 13 residues. CDR3 residues: CASSPGVSLEQYF. In nucleotides, the CDR3 is TGTGCCAGCAGCCCCGGGGTCTCCCTTGAGCAGTACTTC.

Only one count was recorded for this clone. The J gene is TRBJ2-5, the V gene TRBV29-1, with TRBD2 matching over 12 bases. CDR1 SQVTM and CDR2 ANQGSEA come from the germline V gene. This CDR3 has 14 amino acids. V trimming: 4 bases; J trimming: 5 bases; junction bases outside the gene matches: 5. The CDR3 reads CSVVTSGRWETQYF. In DNA form, the CDR3 reads TGCAGCGTTGTAACTAGCGGGAGGTGGGAGACCCAGTACTTC. The full variable domain, completed using reference TRBV29-1 and TRBJ2-5, is SAVISQKPSRDICQRGTSLTIQCQVDSQVTMMFWYRQQPGQSLTLIATANQGSEATYESGFVIDKFPISRPNLTFSTLTVSNMSPEDSSIYLCSVVTSGRWETQYFGPGTRLLVL.

The J gene is TRBJ1-1, the V gene TRBV18; tentatively, D is TRBD1 (5 bases). Germline CDR1 and CDR2: KGHSH and LQKENI. The CDR3 is made up of 12 amino acids. The ends were cut back, 8 bases at V and 5 bases at J, with 12 bases in the middle. CDR3 sequence (DNA): TGTGCCAGCGCAGACAGACAAACTGAAGCTTTCTTT. This translates into CASADRQTEAFF.

The V call is TRBV9, the J call TRBJ2-7; weak D call: TRBD1 (5 bases). The CDR3 is 14 amino acids. Trimming stripped 4 bases from V and 6 bases from J, with 17 bases between. Germline V gene sequence: CDR1 SGDLS, CDR2 YYNGEE. The CDR3 DNA sequence: TGTGCCAGCAGCCCCCAAAGGGGCGTGAGCGAGCAGTACTTC. It yields the protein CASSPQRGVSEQYF.

The chain combines TRBV29-1 with TRBJ1-5; the D gene is possibly TRBD1 (5 bases). Trimming removed 4 bases at V and 3 bases at J, with 10 bases between. Germline CDR1 reads SQVTM; CDR2 reads ANQGSEA. The CDR3 spans 13 residues. The CDR3 reads CSVAREYNQPQHF. In DNA form, the CDR3 reads TGCAGCGTTGCCAGGGAGTACAATCAGCCCCAGCATTTT.

V and J are TRBV5-4 and TRBJ2-2; D gene unclear. The CDR3 loop spans 13 amino acids. V lost 2 bases to trimming and J lost 4 bases, with 6 bases between them. The germline V gene encodes CDR1 SGHNT and CDR2 YYREEE (reference sequence). The CDR3 sequence is CASSFWGTGELFF. The CDR3 DNA is TGTGCCAGCAGCTTTTGGGGCACCGGGGAGCTGTTTTTT.

The genes are TRBV7-9 and TRBJ1-1; no firm D call. The CDR3 contains 13 residues. The germline gives CDR1 SEHNR, CDR2 FQNEAQ (reference sequence). Trimming cost V 5 bases and J 1 base, with 8 bases left between them. The chain's CDR3 is CASSPDKNTEAFF. In nucleotides, the CDR3 is TGTGCCAGCAGCCCCGACAAGAACACTGAAGCTTTCTTT.

This clone was observed a handful of times. The chain uses TRBV7-2 and TRBJ1-3; D gene uncertain. In germline, CDR1 is SGHTA, CDR2 FQGNSA. V was clipped by 3 bases and J by 0 bases, with 12 bases between them. This CDR3 spans 16 amino acids. CDR3 loop: CASSLTDGDSGNTIYF. The CDR3 DNA follows: TGTGCCAGCAGCTTGACTGACGGAGACTCTGGAAACACCATATATTTT.

The chain couples TRBV27 to TRBJ2-1; TRBD1 or TRBD2 may be the D gene (6 bases each). The CDR3 consists of 15 residues. V lost 1 base and J lost 5, with 12 bases in between. CDR1 and CDR2 from the germline V gene are MNHEY and SMNVEV (reference sequence). The CDR3 region is CASSLYSGEDNEQFF. DNA of the CDR3: TGTGCCAGCAGTTTATACTCAGGGGAGGACAATGAGCAGTTCTTC.

The chain is built from TRBV3-1 (or the pseudogene TRBV3-2) and TRBJ2-6; D is perhaps TRBD1 or TRBD2 (5 bases each). The CDR3 is 16 amino acids. V was cut by 1 base and J by 2 bases, with 9 bases left in between. CDR1 and CDR2 (germline): LGHDT, YNNKEL (reference sequence). The CDR3 DNA sequence: TGTGCCAGCAGCCAAGTATCGGGACCTGGGGCCAACGTCCTGACTTTC. It is translated as CASSQVSGPGANVLTF.

J is TRBJ2-2 and V is TRBV7-8; 7 bases agree with TRBD2. Germline CDR1 reads SGHVS; CDR2 reads FQNEAQ. Germline trimming cut 1 base from V and 3 bases from J; bases unmatched to any gene: 2. The CDR3 runs to 15 residues. Here the CDR3 reads CASSLGGGYTGELFF. CDR3 DNA sequence: TGTGCCAGCAGCTTAGGGGGGGGATACACCGGGGAGCTGTTTTTT.

Only one count was recorded for this clone. This chain links TRBV4-2 with TRBJ2-3; 8 nucleotides match TRBD2. The CDR3 runs to 17 residues. Germline V lookup: CDR1 LGHNA, CDR2 YNFKEQ. After removal of 3 bases from V and 4 bases from J, the junction contained 12 bases not matched to a gene. Written as DNA, the CDR3 is TGTGCCAGCAGCCAGTTACCGGGACTAGGAGTGTCAGATACGCAGTATTTT. It encodes CASSQLPGLGVSDTQYF.

The chain combines TRBV5-1 with TRBJ2-1, with 7 positions matching TRBD1. The CDR3 spans 16 residues. Trimming at V came to 0 bases and at J to 1 base, leaving 4 bases not matched to a gene. Germline loops: CDR1 SGHRS, CDR2 YFSETQ. The CDR3 DNA sequence: TGCGCCAGCAGCTTGGCACCGACAGGGTCCTACAATGAGCAGTTCTTC. Amino acids: CASSLAPTGSYNEQFF.

This chain links TRBV28 with TRBJ2-7; D is possibly TRBD2 (5 bases). Germline V gives CDR1 MDHEN, CDR2 SYDVKM. Trimming pared 11 bases from V and 5 bases from J, leaving 16 bases between. The CDR3 consists of 12 residues. The CDR3 sequence is CAVGKVGDEQYF. The CDR3, as DNA: TGTGCCGTCGGCAAGGTCGGGGACGAGCAGTACTTC.

This clone has only a few counts. This sequence joins TRBV28 and TRBJ2-7; maybe TRBD1 (6 bases). This CDR3 is built from 14 residues. From germline, CDR1 is MDHEN and CDR2 SYDVKM. The V end lost 6 bases, the J end lost 2 bases, and 14 bases lay between the germline ends. The CDR3 loop is CASSDRQIAYEQYF. The CDR3, as DNA: TGTGCCAGCAGCGACAGGCAGATTGCCTACGAGCAGTACTTC.

This chain joins TRBV19 and TRBJ1-1; 7 bases agree with TRBD1. J was trimmed by 1 base and V by 5 bases; bases with no gene match: 7. Germline CDR1 and CDR2: LNHDA and SQIVND (reference sequence). CDR3 size: 15 residues. CDR3 protein: CASSPPRQGNTEAFF. CDR3 DNA sequence: TGTGCCAGTAGTCCGCCTAGACAGGGGAACACTGAAGCTTTCTTT.